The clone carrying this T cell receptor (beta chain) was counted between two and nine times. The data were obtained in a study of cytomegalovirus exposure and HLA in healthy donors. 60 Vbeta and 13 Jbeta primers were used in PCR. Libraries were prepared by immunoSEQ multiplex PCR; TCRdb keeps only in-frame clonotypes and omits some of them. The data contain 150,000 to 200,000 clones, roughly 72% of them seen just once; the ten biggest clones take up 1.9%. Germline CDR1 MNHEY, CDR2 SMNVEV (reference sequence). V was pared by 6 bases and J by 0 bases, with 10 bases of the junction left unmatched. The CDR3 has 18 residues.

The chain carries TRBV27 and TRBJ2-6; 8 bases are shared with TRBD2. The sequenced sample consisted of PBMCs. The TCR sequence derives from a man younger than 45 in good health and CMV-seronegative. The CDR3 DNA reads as TGTGCCAGCAGAAGAACTAGCGGACCCGGCTCTGGGGCCAACGTCCTGACTTTC. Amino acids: CASRRTSGPGSGANVLTF.